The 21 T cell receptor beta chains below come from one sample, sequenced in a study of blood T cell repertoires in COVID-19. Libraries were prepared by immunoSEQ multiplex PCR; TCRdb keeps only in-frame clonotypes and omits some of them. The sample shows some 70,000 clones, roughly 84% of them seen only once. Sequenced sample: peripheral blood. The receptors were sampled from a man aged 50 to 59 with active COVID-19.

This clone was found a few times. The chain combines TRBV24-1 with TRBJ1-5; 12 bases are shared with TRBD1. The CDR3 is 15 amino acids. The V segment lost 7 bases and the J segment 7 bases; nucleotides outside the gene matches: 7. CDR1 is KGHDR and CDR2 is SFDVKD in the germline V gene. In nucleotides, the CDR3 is TGTGCCACCAGCCCCGGGACAGGGGGCGACCAGCCCCAGCATTTT. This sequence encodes CATSPGTGGDQPQHF.

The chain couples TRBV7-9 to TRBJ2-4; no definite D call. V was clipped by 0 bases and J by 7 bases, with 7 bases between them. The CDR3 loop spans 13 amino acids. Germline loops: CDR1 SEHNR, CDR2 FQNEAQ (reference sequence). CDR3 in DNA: TGTGCCAGCAGCTTAGCGTCTGCGAACATTCAGTACTTC. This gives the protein CASSLASANIQYF.

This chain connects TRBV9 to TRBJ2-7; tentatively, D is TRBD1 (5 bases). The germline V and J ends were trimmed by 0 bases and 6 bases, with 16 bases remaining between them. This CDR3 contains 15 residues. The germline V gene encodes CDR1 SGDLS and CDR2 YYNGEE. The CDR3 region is CASSVAVGRESEQYF. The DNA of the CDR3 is TGTGCCAGCAGCGTAGCTGTGGGGCGAGAATCCGAGCAGTACTTC.

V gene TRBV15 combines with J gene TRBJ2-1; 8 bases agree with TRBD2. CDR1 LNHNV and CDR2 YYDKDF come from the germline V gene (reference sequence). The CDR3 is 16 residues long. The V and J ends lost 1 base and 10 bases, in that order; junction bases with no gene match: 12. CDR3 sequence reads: CATSRVHTGGPGEQFF. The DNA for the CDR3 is TGTGCCACCAGCAGAGTCCACACGGGGGGGCCCGGGGAGCAGTTCTTC.

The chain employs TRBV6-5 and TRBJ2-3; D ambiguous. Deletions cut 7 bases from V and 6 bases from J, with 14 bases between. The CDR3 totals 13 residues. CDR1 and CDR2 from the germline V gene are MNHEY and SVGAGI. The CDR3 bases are TGTGCCAGCACCCTTATCAGCGCGGATACGCAGTATTTT. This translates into CASTLISADTQYF.

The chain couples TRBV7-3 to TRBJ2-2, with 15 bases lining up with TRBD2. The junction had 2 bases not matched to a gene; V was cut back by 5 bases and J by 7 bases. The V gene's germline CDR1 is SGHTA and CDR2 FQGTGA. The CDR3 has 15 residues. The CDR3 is CASSLGLAGGGELFF. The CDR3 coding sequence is TGTGCCAGCAGCCTGGGACTAGCGGGAGGCGGGGAGCTGTTTTTT.

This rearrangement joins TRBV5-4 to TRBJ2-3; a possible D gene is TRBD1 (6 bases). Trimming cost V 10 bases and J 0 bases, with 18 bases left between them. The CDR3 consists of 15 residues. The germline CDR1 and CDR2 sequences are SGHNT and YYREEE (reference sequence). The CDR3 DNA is TGTGCCCAAGCCTTGGGGACACACAGCACAGATACGCAGTATTTT. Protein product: CAQALGTHSTDTQYF. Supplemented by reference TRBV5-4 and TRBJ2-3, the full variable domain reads ETGVTQSPTHLIKTRGQQVTLRCSSQSGHNTVSWYQQALGQGPQFIFQYYREEENGRGNFPPRFSGLQFPNYSSELNVNALELDDSALYLCAQALGTHSTDTQYFGPGTRLTVL.

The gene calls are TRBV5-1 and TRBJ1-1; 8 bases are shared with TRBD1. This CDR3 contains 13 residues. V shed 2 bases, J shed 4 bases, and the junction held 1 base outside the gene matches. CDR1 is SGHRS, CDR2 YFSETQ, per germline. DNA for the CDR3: TGCGCCAGCAGCTTTACAGGGGGCACTGAAGCTTTCTTT. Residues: CASSFTGGTEAFF.

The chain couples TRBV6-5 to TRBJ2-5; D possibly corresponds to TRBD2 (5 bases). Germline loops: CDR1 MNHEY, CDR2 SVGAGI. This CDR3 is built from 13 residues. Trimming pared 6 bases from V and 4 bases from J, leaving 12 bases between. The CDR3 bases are TGTGCCAGCAGCGTGGGAGTAAGAGAGACCCAGTACTTC. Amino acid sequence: CASSVGVRETQYF.

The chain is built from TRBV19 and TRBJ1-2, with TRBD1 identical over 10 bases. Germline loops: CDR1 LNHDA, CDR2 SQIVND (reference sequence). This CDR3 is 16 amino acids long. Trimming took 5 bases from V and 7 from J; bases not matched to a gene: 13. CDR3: CASSVPPGQGRLGYTF. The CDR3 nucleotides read TGTGCCAGTAGTGTTCCCCCGGGACAGGGGCGCCTTGGCTACACCTTC.

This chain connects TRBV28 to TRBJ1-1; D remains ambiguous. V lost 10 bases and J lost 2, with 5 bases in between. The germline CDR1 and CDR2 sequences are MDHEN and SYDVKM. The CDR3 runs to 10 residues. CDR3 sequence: CAIGNTEAFF. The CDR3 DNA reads TGTGCCATCGGTAACACTGAAGCTTTCTTT.

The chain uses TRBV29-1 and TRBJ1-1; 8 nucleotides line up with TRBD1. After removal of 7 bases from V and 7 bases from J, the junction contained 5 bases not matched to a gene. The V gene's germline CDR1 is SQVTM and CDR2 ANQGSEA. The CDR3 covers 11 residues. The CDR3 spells CSGGQGNEAFF. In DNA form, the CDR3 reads TGCAGCGGCGGACAGGGCAATGAAGCTTTCTTT.

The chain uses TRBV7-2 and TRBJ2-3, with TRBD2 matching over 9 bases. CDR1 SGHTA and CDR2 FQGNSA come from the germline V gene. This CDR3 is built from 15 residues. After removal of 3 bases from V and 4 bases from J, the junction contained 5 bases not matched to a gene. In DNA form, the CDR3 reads TGTGCCAGCAGCTTTGGGACTAGCACGGCAGATACGCAGTATTTT. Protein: CASSFGTSTADTQYF.

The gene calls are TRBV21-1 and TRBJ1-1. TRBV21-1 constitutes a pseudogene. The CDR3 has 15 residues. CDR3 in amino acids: CASSKGDGKSSEAFF. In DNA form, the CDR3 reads TGTGCCAGCAGCAAGGGAGACGGGAAGAGTAGTGAAGCTTTCTTT.

For the CDR3, the DNA is TGTGCCAGCAGCTTCCGGACAGGCTCAAACTATGGCTACACCTTC. Translating gives CASSFRTGSNYGYTF. V gene TRBV7-2 combines with J gene TRBJ1-2, with TRBD1 matching over 7 bases. Germline values: CDR1 SGHTA, CDR2 FQGNSA. The J segment lost 2 bases and the V segment lost 3 bases, leaving 6 bases of the junction unmatched. The CDR3 has 15 residues.

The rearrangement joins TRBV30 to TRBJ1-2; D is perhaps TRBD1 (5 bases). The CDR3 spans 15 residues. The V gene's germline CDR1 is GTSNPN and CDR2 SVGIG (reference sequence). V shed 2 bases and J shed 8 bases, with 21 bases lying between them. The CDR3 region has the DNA TGTGCCTGGAGTTCCCAGGGACTGTCGGGGAGGGGCTACACCTTC. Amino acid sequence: CAWSSQGLSGRGYTF. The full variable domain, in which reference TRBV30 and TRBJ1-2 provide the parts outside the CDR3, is SQTIHQWPATLVQPVGSPLSLECTVEGTSNPNLYWYRQAAGRGLQLLFYSVGIGQISSEVPQNLSASRPQDRQFILSSKKLLLSDSGFYLCAWSSQGLSGRGYTFGSGTRLTVV.

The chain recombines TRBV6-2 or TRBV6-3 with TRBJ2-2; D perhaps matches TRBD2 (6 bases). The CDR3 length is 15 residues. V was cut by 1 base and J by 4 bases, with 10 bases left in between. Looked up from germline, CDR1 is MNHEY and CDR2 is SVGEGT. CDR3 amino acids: CASSYLGLSTGELFF. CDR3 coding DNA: TGTGCCAGCAGTTACTTGGGACTTTCCACCGGGGAGCTGTTTTTT.

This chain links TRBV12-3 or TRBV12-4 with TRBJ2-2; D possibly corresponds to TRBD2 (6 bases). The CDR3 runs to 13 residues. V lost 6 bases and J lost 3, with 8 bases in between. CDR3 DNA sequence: TGTGCCAGCAGGGGGGAGGACACCGGGGAGCTGTTTTTT. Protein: CASRGEDTGELFF.

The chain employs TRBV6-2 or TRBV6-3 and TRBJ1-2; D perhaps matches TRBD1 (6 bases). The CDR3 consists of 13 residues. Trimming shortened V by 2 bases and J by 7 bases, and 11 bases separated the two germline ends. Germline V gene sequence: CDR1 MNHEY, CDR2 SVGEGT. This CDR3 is CASSYPDRTGYTF. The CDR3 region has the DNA TGTGCCAGCAGTTACCCCGACAGGACTGGCTACACCTTC.

The chain's CDR3 is CASSSGTGNSPLHF. The CDR3 DNA follows: TGTGCCAGCAGCTCCGGGACAGGGAATTCACCCCTCCACTTT. The chain carries TRBV5-4 and TRBJ1-6, with 9 bases identical to TRBD1. V was pared by 3 bases and J by 7 bases, with 2 bases of the junction left unmatched. The germline CDR1 and CDR2 sequences are SGHNT and YYREEE (reference sequence). The length of the CDR3 is 14 residues.

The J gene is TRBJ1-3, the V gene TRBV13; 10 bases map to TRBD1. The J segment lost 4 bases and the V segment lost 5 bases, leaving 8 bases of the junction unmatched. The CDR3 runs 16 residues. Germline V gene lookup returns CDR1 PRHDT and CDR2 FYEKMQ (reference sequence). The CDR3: CASSPRDRGVGNTIYF. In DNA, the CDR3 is TGTGCCAGCAGCCCCAGGGACAGGGGTGTCGGAAACACCATATATTTT. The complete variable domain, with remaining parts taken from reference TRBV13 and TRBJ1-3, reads AAGVIQSPRHLIKEKRETATLKCYPIPRHDTVYWYQQGPGQDPQFLISFYEKMQSDKGSIPDRFSAQQFSDYHSELNMSSLELGDSALYFCASSPRDRGVGNTIYFGEGSWLTVV.